This record looks at one T cell receptor beta chain sequence and its context. This sample was included in a study of blood T cell repertoires in COVID-19. Study overall: COVID-19 samples, acute and convalescent, were from the United States, Italy and Spain. Sample material is recorded as cDNA or gDNA derived from T cells, B-cell-depleted T cells, or PBMCs.

Per the original data handling: Quantification of nucleated cells was approximated via reference gene primer amplification. Repertoires were generated with immunoSEQ multiplex PCR, while TCRdb's copy carries only in-frame clones and drops some. The DNA gave D and trimming, while V, J and clone size come from that table. The table lists under 200,000 clones, 88% of them singletons. Germline CDR1 and CDR2: MNHEY and SMNVEV (reference sequence). The CDR3 extends over 16 amino acids. After removal of 4 bases from V and 4 bases from J, the junction contained 9 bases not matched to a gene. The clonotype was recovered from a man in his forties with active or convalescent COVID-19. The sequencing input was peripheral blood. The V and J genes are TRBV27 and TRBJ2-3; 9 bases match TRBD2. Here the CDR3 reads CASSSSFSGSADTQYF. CDR3 nucleotide sequence: TGTGCCAGCAGTTCCTCCTTTAGCGGGAGTGCAGATACGCAGTATTTT.